This T cell receptor (beta chain) comes out of a study of blood T cell repertoires in COVID-19. V dropped 5 bases and J dropped 4 bases, with 15 bases sitting between them. CDR1 and CDR2 from the germline V gene are SGHRS and YFSETQ. The length of the CDR3 is 14 residues. Study processing details: Reference gene primer amplification gave nucleated cell count estimates. Data came from immunoSEQ multiplex PCR; TCRdb stores just in-frame clones and leaves some out. V and J calls and clone size come straight from that table; D and trimming were deduced from the DNA. The repertoire includes under 200,000 clones, roughly 90% of them detected once, and approximately 7% sits in the top ten. Recovered participants had two consecutive negative NP/OP PCR tests, healthcare professional clearance, or symptom resolution.

This TCR was sampled from a woman aged 45-65 years who had recovered from COVID-19. The material sequenced was PBMCs or T cells enriched from blood (not recorded which). This chain uses TRBV5-1 with TRBJ2-5; a possible D gene is TRBD2 (6 bases). CDR3 nucleotides: TGCGCCAGCAGGGAGGGGTTCGGGGGAGAGACCCAGTACTTC. It codes for CASREGFGGETQYF.